The 20 T cell receptor beta chains reported below all come from one sample, sequenced in a study of neoadjuvant nivolumab and ipilimumab in lung cancer. Some clones are missing from TCRdb's copy, which holds only in-frame ones; the method was immunoSEQ multiplex PCR. Here the sample spans roughly 45,000 clones, around nine tenths being singletons. Sequences were derived from blood, sampled before neoadjuvant nivolumab, alone or with ipilimumab. Receptor source: an adult with non-small cell lung cancer. Some clones in this sample may be carry-over from other donors' samples.

The chain joins TRBV11-2 to TRBJ2-7, with TRBD2 identical over 7 bases. V lost 1 base and J lost 7; bases outside the gene matches: 1. There are 12 residues in the CDR3. The germline V gene has CDR1 SGHAT and CDR2 FQNNGV. The CDR3 region has the DNA TGTGCCAGCAGCTTAGCGGGAGGTGAGCAGTACTTC. Amino acid sequence: CASSLAGGEQYF.

This chain connects TRBV30 to TRBJ2-7; 14 nucleotides agree with TRBD2. The germline V gene has CDR1 GTSNPN and CDR2 SVGIG (reference sequence). The V gene end was trimmed by 1 base and the J gene end by 6 bases; junction bases not matched to a gene: 20. There are 20 residues in the CDR3. CDR3: CAWSDGTSGRSGGANPEQYF. The CDR3 region has the DNA TGTGCCTGGAGTGACGGGACTAGCGGGAGAAGTGGCGGGGCGAATCCCGAGCAGTACTTC.

The rearrangement links TRBV18 to TRBJ2-1; TRBD1 is a possible D gene (5 bases). Trimming cost V 2 bases and J 2 bases, with 7 bases left between them. This CDR3 comprises 14 residues. CDR1 and CDR2 from the germline V gene are KGHSH and LQKENI. The CDR3 sequence: CASSPGAPYNEQFF. The CDR3, as DNA: TGTGCCAGCTCACCAGGGGCGCCCTACAATGAGCAGTTCTTC.

V gene TRBV5-4 combines with J gene TRBJ2-1; 7 bases line up with TRBD2. The CDR3 covers 14 residues. The germline V gene has CDR1 SGHNT and CDR2 YYREEE (reference sequence). The V segment lost 3 bases and the J segment 4 bases; nucleotides outside the gene matches: 4. CDR3 amino acids: CASSSSGGYNEQFF. The CDR3 region has the DNA TGTGCCAGCAGCTCCTCCGGGGGGTACAATGAGCAGTTCTTC.

This clone occurred once. CDR3 bases: TGTGCCATCAGTGAATCAGGGAACGAGCAGTACTTC. Amino acids: CAISESGNEQYF. The chain combines TRBV10-3 with TRBJ2-7; tentative D call: TRBD1 (5 bases). CDR1 ENHRY and CDR2 SYGVKD come from the germline V gene. The CDR3 length is 12 residues. The ends were cut back, 3 bases at V and 5 bases at J, with 8 bases in the middle.

V gene TRBV30 combines with J gene TRBJ2-2; TRBD2 aligns across 9 bases. CDR1 and CDR2 (germline): GTSNPN, SVGIG (reference sequence). Losses at the gene ends were 4 bases for V and 7 bases for J; bases not matched to a gene: 10. The CDR3 sequence is 15 residues long. For the CDR3, the DNA is TGTGCCTGGAAGCTGGTAGCGGGAGAAATCGGGGAGCTGTTTTTT. Translation: CAWKLVAGEIGELFF.

CDR3 residues: CASSRPGRNTQYF. CDR3 coding DNA: TGCGCCAGCAGCCGTCCCGGGAGGAATACGCAGTATTTT. The chain joins TRBV4-1 to TRBJ2-3; 7 bases match TRBD2. The junction had 5 bases not matched to a gene; V was cut back by 4 bases and J by 7 bases. Germline CDR1 is MGHRA and CDR2 is YSYEKL. This CDR3 has 13 amino acids.

This clone appeared a few times. This sequence joins TRBV19 and TRBJ1-5, with 7 positions matching TRBD1. CDR1 is LNHDA, CDR2 SQIVND, per germline (reference sequence). The CDR3 totals 12 residues. Unmatched junction bases numbered 9, after V lost 4 bases and J lost 15 bases. CDR3 sequence: CASSTNRGFRHF. CDR3 DNA: TGTGCCAGTAGTACGAACAGGGGCTTTCGGCATTTT.

The V gene is TRBV7-2, the J gene TRBJ2-1, with TRBD2 matching 12 bases. Germline V gives CDR1 SGHTA, CDR2 FQGNSA. The CDR3 runs 16 residues. The V gene end was trimmed by 4 bases and the J gene end by 2 bases; junction bases not matched to a gene: 3. For the CDR3, the DNA is TGTGCCAGCAGCTCAAGACTAGCGGGAGCCTACAATGAGCAGTTCTTC. Its protein product is CASSSRLAGAYNEQFF.

This rearrangement joins TRBV5-4 to TRBJ2-5; D remains unclear. Germline lookup yields CDR1 SGHNT and CDR2 YYREEE (reference sequence). This CDR3 comprises 12 residues. V lost 1 base and J lost 5, with 6 bases in between. The DNA of the CDR3 is TGTGCCAGCAGCTTGTATTCCGAGACCCAGTACTTC. This translates into CASSLYSETQYF.

The gene calls are TRBV5-4 and TRBJ2-5; D gene unclear. The CDR3 spans 13 residues. V lost 0 bases and J 3 bases, leaving 6 bases between the germline ends. CDR1 and CDR2 from the germline V gene are SGHNT and YYREEE (reference sequence). CDR3 DNA: TGTGCCAGCAGCTTGGCCCCGAAAGAGACCCAGTACTTC. This encodes CASSLAPKETQYF.

The table lists this clone with a few counts. Its ends do not fully match the called genes, so a read error is possible. The V call is TRBV5-4, the J call TRBJ2-7, with D possibly matching TRBD2 (7 bases). The CDR3 runs 16 residues. Germline values: CDR1 SGHNT, CDR2 YYREEE (reference sequence). Here the CDR3 reads CASRLAGDISPYEQYF. In nucleotides, the CDR3 is TGTGCCAGCAGGTTGGCGGGGGACATCTCCCCCTACGAGCAGTACTTC.

The chain combines TRBV5-1 with TRBJ2-2, with 8 bases matching TRBD1. The CDR3 consists of 15 residues. Germline assignment: CDR1 SGHRS and CDR2 YFSETQ. V lost 6 bases, J lost 5 bases, and 9 bases stayed unmatched. The CDR3 DNA is TGCGCCAGCACCACCGGGACAGGTGGAACCGGGGAGCTGTTTTTT. It specifies CASTTGTGGTGELFF. Using reference TRBV5-1 and TRBJ2-2 for the parts outside the CDR3, the full variable domain is KAGVTQTPRYLIKTRGQQVTLSCSPISGHRSVSWYQQTPGQGLQFLFEYFSETQRNKGNFPGRFSGRQFSNSRSEMNVSTLELGDSALYLCASTTGTGGTGELFFGEGSRLTVL.

The chain is built from TRBV7-8 and TRBJ1-5; weak D call: TRBD1 (5 bases). The CDR3 length is 14 residues. V lost 4 bases to trimming and J lost 5 bases, with 12 bases between them. From germline, CDR1 is SGHVS and CDR2 FQNEAQ. The CDR3 protein is CASSSPGTYQPQHF. DNA of the CDR3: TGTGCCAGCAGCTCTCCAGGGACCTATCAGCCCCAGCATTTT. Supplemented by reference TRBV7-8 and TRBJ1-5, the full variable domain reads GAGVSQSPRYKVAKRGQDVALRCDPISGHVSLFWYQQALGQGPEFLTYFQNEAQLDKSGLPSDRFFAERPEGSVSTLKIQRTQQEDSAVYLCASSSPGTYQPQHFGDGTRLSIL.

V gene TRBV30 combines with J gene TRBJ2-7; no clear D gene. The length of the CDR3 is 11 residues. V shed 0 bases and J shed 6 bases, with 6 bases lying between them. Germline-derived CDR1 and CDR2 are GTSNPN and SVGIG (reference sequence). DNA for the CDR3: TGTGCCTGGAGTGTGTCCCGCGAGCAGTACTTC. Protein sequence: CAWSVSREQYF.

The gene calls are TRBV7-9 and TRBJ1-4; maybe TRBD1 (6 bases). The germline V and J ends were trimmed by 1 base and 1 base, with 10 bases remaining between them. The germline CDR1 and CDR2 sequences are SEHNR and FQNEAQ (reference sequence). The CDR3 spans 16 residues. The CDR3 loop reads CASSLGFRGTNEKLFF. CDR3 nucleotides: TGTGCCAGCAGCTTAGGCTTCAGGGGAACTAATGAAAAACTGTTTTTT.

The chain uses TRBV7-9 and TRBJ1-1; D unclear. The germline gives CDR1 SEHNR, CDR2 FQNEAQ (reference sequence). The CDR3 has 15 residues. Deletions cut 5 bases from V and 1 base from J, with 14 bases between. The CDR3 nucleotides are TGTGCCAGCAGCCCTAATTTGGGGTCGAACACTGAAGCTTTCTTT. Amino acids: CASSPNLGSNTEAFF.

The rearrangement joins TRBV7-2 to TRBJ1-1; D not resolved. Germline V gene lookup returns CDR1 SGHTA and CDR2 FQGNSA. The CDR3 covers 17 residues. Trimming pared 1 base from V and 4 bases from J, leaving 19 bases between. In DNA, the CDR3 is TGTGCCAGCAGCTTAGAGGCGGACCCGAACTCTTTCACTGAAGCTTTCTTT. Translation gives CASSLEADPNSFTEAFF.

This sequence joins TRBV7-2 and TRBJ1-5; no firm D call. This CDR3 comprises 13 residues. Per the germline V gene, CDR1 is SGHTA and CDR2 is FQGNSA. The V end lost 5 bases, the J end lost 5 bases, and 10 bases lay between the germline ends. The CDR3 spells CASSLGDYQPQHF. The CDR3 bases are TGTGCCAGCAGCCTCGGAGACTATCAGCCCCAGCATTTT.

The genes are TRBV15 and TRBJ1-3; D is ambiguous. V lost 1 base and J lost 8, with 15 bases in between. This CDR3 spans 15 amino acids. Germline V CDR1 and CDR2: LNHNV, YYDKDF (reference sequence). In DNA form, the CDR3 reads TGTGCCACCAGCAGAGGGGATCCTTTAGTAGACACCATATATTTT. This encodes CATSRGDPLVDTIYF.